This record concerns one T cell receptor beta chain sequence. The protocol was immunoSEQ multiplex PCR, while the TCRdb copy is restricted to in-frame clones and leaves out a portion. The data show around 470,000 clones, with nearly 90% seen just once and 0.7% to 1% held by the top ten. This sample is part of a study of blood T cell repertoires in COVID-19. The CDR3 extends over 14 amino acids. In germline, CDR1 is MNHEY, CDR2 SVGAGI. Losses at the gene ends were 4 bases for V and 6 bases for J; bases not matched to a gene: 6. The chain carries TRBV6-5 and TRBJ2-7, with TRBD1 matching over 10 bases. The specimen was peripheral blood. This clonotype originated in a young man with COVID-19, enrolled during active disease. The CDR3, as DNA: TGTGCCAGCAGTTCGCGGACAGGGGGGATCGAGCAGTACTTC. This gives the protein CASSSRTGGIEQYF.